These T cell receptor beta chains were read from a single sample in a study of CXCR3-negative and CXCR3-positive naive CD8 T cells. TCRdb reprocessed the 5' RACE reads, keeping one entry per CDR3 protein, no DNA. The specimen's table records approximately 130,000 distinct CDR3 sequences. The specimen sequenced was naive CXCR3+ CD8+ T cells from blood. All receptors derive from a human donor in good health. Some clones in this sample may be carry-over from other donors' samples. The CDR3 runs from the conserved cysteine through the conserved F or W.

TRBV29-1	13	TRBJ1-2	CSVERDGSYGYTF
TRBV19	16	TRBJ2-1	CASSPRGAGAYNEQFF
TRBV3-1	17	TRBJ2-5	CASSPQEPLAGQETQYF
TRBV19	16	TRBJ1-5	CASSISDRGYNQPQHF
TRBV12-3/TRBV12-4	15	TRBJ2-7	CASSGNAGWVYEQYF
TRBV7-3	13	TRBJ2-1	CASSLIRADEQFF
TRBV11-2	15	TRBJ1-1	CASSLELGSGTEAFF
TRBV27	16	TRBJ2-1	CASSLSEGAGYNEQFF
TRBV9	16	TRBJ2-1	CASQGHLGGANNEQFF
TRBV29-1	15	TRBJ2-7	CSVETGQGTAYEQYF
TRBV2	13	TRBJ2-1	CASSGEAGVEQFF
TRBV7-9	15	TRBJ1-1	CASSLAGQGATEAFF
TRBV28	15	TRBJ2-7	CASSRLAGDSYEQYF
TRBV29-1	12	TRBJ2-1	CSVGQGVHEQFF
TRBV28	18	TRBJ2-2	CASSLLTPQGANTGELFF
TRBV4-1	16	TRBJ1-5	CASSQNEPVSNQPQHF
TRBV29-1	11	TRBJ1-1	CSAATGPEAFF
TRBV7-2	15	TRBJ2-2	CASSLAGGNTGELFF
TRBV7-9	17	TRBJ1-5	CASSLIPSGTGDQSQHF
TRBV5-1	17	TRBJ2-2	CASSLLLTISNTGELFF
TRBV20-1	16	TRBJ2-2	CSARSPTSGDTGELFF
TRBV6-4	16	TRBJ2-5	CASGGDRVTHQETQYF
TRBV5-1	15	TRBJ2-1	CASSLGDRAYNEQFF
TRBV24-1	14	TRBJ2-3	CATSDITSTDTQYF
TRBV7-6	17	TRBJ2-1	CASSSLTGLAGESEQFF
TRBV7-9	15	TRBJ2-1	CASSLWRRVNDEQFF
TRBV19	13	TRBJ1-6	CAGKGQSNSPLHF
TRBV28	16	TRBJ2-7	CASSLLTYQLSYEQYF
TRBV28	15	TRBJ2-7	CASSLVPGADYEQYF
TRBV5-1	16	TRBJ2-7	CASSPVETSYPYEQYF
TRBV29-1	15	TRBJ2-3	CSVEAGGIGTDTQYF
TRBV5-4	15	TRBJ2-5	CASSWDDVQQETQYF
TRBV12-3/TRBV12-4	16	TRBJ2-7	CASTASRQGLYYEQYF
TRBV9	17	TRBJ2-1	CASSDGTSGGVYNEQFF
TRBV6-6	14	TRBJ1-4	CASSYGHGGEKLFF
TRBV4-1	16	TRBJ2-3	CASSQGSGTITDTQYF
TRBV13	16	TRBJ2-1	CASSKKKQGTGNEQLF
TRBV7-9	15	TRBJ2-6	CASSLVGAGANVLTF
TRBV29-1	17	TRBJ2-2	CSVEDTLAGGVTGELFF
TRBV28	14	TRBJ1-1	CASSTVGLLPEAFF
TRBV29-1	15	TRBJ2-2	CSVEEVGVNTGELFF
TRBV2	17	TRBJ2-1	CASSEEQDRVLDNEQFF
TRBV7-6	17	TRBJ2-3	CASSLIPYRGPEDMQYF
TRBV19	13	TRBJ2-5	CASSMFDRETQYF
TRBV7-9	15	TRBJ2-3	CASSQAATVTDTQYF
TRBV4-1	16	TRBJ2-7	CASSQEPQGTSYEQYF
TRBV29-1	14	TRBJ2-7	CSVGWQGTPYEQYF
TRBV7-9	16	TRBJ2-5	CASSLTTSGAQETQYF
TRBV19	14	TRBJ2-7	CASSIVNSRDEQYF
TRBV2	18	TRBJ2-7	CASRIRDKGGRATYEQYF
TRBV12-3/TRBV12-4	13	TRBJ2-1	CASTPRYNNEQFF
TRBV2	15	TRBJ1-5	CASSQGTGGNQPQHF
TRBV29-1	14	TRBJ2-7	CSVVGGLSSYEQYF
TRBV27	14	TRBJ1-2	CASSLMGGVDGYTF
TRBV7-6	15	TRBJ2-7	CASSQGQGHTYEQYF
TRBV27	15	TRBJ2-1	CASSLDLSSYNEQFF
TRBV15	14	TRBJ2-7	CATAEGRTSYEQYF
TRBV5-4	15	TRBJ1-5	CASSLAGDSNQPQHF
TRBV6-2/TRBV6-3	15	TRBJ2-5	CASSYSGGAPETQYF
TRBV2	14	TRBJ1-4	CASSPDSTNEKLFF